This T cell receptor beta chain originates from a study of blood T cell repertoires in COVID-19. Study-wide context: Sources were T cells, B-cell-depleted T cells, or PBMCs; the material itself was cDNA or gDNA.

Produced via immunoSEQ multiplex PCR; TCRdb's table is partial and in-frame only. This sample has 250,000 to 300,000 clones, with around 84% found just once. The germline V and J ends were trimmed by 5 bases and 0 bases, with 7 bases remaining between them. CDR3 size: 12 residues. The germline V gene has CDR1 GTSNPN and CDR2 SVGIG (reference sequence). The TCR sequence derives from a man between 18 and 29 years old who had recovered from COVID-19. The V gene is TRBV30, the J gene TRBJ1-1; D unresolved. The sample was PBMCs or T cells enriched from blood (not recorded which). CDR3 sequence reads: CAWGSLNTEAFF. The CDR3 DNA reads as TGTGCCTGGGGGAGCTTGAACACTGAAGCTTTCTTT.